This record looks at one T cell receptor beta chain sequence and its context. Its target is unknown. The data are from a study of beta chain features in type 1 diabetes. General study findings and limits: Amplification by PCR could prefer shorter templates, with the same effect in patients and controls.

Expressed TCRB transcripts got sequenced, as all isolated RNA was reverse transcribed. Sequencing was performed with immunoSEQ multiplex PCR; in TCRdb, only in-frame clones are kept and a portion is missing. Among a few hundred thousand clones, around 14% were seen once, and the ten largest hold around 0.035%. Germline lookup yields CDR1 MDHEN and CDR2 SYDVKM. The V gene lost 3 bases and the J gene lost 8 bases, with 4 bases spanning the gap. This CDR3 region has 11 residues. The sequence was collected from a young man in good health. The sequenced sample was naive CD4+ T cells from blood. This chain uses TRBV28 with TRBJ1-4; D gene uncertain. The CDR3 sequence: CASSLGEKLFF. In DNA form, the CDR3 reads TGTGCCAGCAGTTTGGGGGAAAAACTGTTTTTT.